Described below is a single T cell receptor beta chain sequence and its context. V shed 10 bases, J shed 3 bases, and the junction held 13 bases outside the gene matches. Germline V gene data show CDR1 as SNHLY and CDR2 as FYNNEI. The CDR3 runs to 15 residues. The sample belongs to a study of blood T cell repertoires in COVID-19. Per the original data handling: Amplification of reference gene primers provided the estimated nucleated cell counts. Profiled with immunoSEQ multiplex PCR; TCRdb holds only in-frame clones, not every one. Clone size and V and J calls were adopted from that table, with D and trimming inferred from the DNA. Found here are tens of thousands of clones, 65% to 80% of them singletons; the top ten hold more than 13%.

Material for sequencing was peripheral blood. This TCR derives from a human donor with active or convalescent COVID-19. The donor label of this sample is uncertain. The chain recombines TRBV2 with TRBJ2-3; 7 positions match TRBD1. The CDR3 nucleotides read TGTGCCATAAAACTCGGGGTCAGGGGGACAGATACGCAGTATTTT. Translating gives CAIKLGVRGTDTQYF.